These 23 T cell receptor beta chains came from one sample sequenced in a study of blood T cells in healthy people across ages. With a J-beta primer mix and a sample-barcoded 5' primer, a second PCR ran about 7 to 11 cycles. MiXCR, run by TCRdb on the 5' RACE reads, gives a single entry per CDR3 protein. This sample has fewer than 2 million distinct CDR3 sequences, with approximately 39% found just once. The source material was blood. The receptor source for this set is a human donor in good health.

The chain has TRBV6-2 or TRBV6-3 and TRBJ2-5, with TRBD2 matching 9 bases. The junction had 4 bases not matched to a gene; V was cut back by 4 bases and J by 1 base. Germline V gene data show CDR1 as MNHEY and CDR2 as SVGEGT. The CDR3 has 15 amino acids. The CDR3 region is CASSSSGETQETQYF. CDR3 bases: TGTGCCAGCAGTTCTAGCGGGGAAACCCAAGAGACCCAGTACTTC.

The chain joins TRBV12-3 or TRBV12-4 to TRBJ2-2, with TRBD1 matching 7 bases. The CDR3 runs to 15 residues. V lost 3 bases and J lost 1; bases outside the gene matches: 2. CDR3 sequence: CASSFRTGNTGELFF. CDR3 DNA sequence: TGTGCCAGCAGTTTCAGGACAGGGAACACCGGGGAGCTGTTTTTT.

V and J are TRBV3-1 and TRBJ1-6; D ambiguous. CDR1 is LGHDT and CDR2 is YNNKEL in the germline V gene (reference sequence). Trimming shortened V by 1 base and J by 14 bases, and 15 bases separated the two germline ends. This CDR3 is built from 14 residues. The CDR3 DNA sequence: TGTGCCAGCAGCCAAGGTACCGGCCTTCGGGCCCTCCACTTT. It codes for CASSQGTGLRALHF.

This clonotype was observed a few times. The rearrangement uses TRBV20-1 and TRBJ2-5; D perhaps matches TRBD1 (7 bases). CDR3 length: 13 amino acids. The V gene lost 4 bases and the J gene lost 5 bases, with 14 bases spanning the gap. Germline-derived CDR1 and CDR2 are DFQATT and SNEGSKA (reference sequence). DNA of the CDR3: TGCAGTGCTACAAAGACAGGGAGGGAGACCCAGTACTTC. Amino acid sequence: CSATKTGRETQYF.

This clonotype was detected many times. A junction end diverges from the germline sequence, so it may reflect a read error. V gene TRBV5-1 combines with J gene TRBJ2-1; TRBD1 agrees at 10 bases. CDR1 and CDR2 from the germline V gene are SGHRS and YFSETQ. The CDR3 runs 14 residues. DNA of the CDR3: TGTGCCAGTTCCCCGGGACAGGGGTACAATGAGCAGTTCTTC. Its translation: CASSPGQGYNEQFF. Filled out from reference TRBV5-1 and TRBJ2-1, the complete variable domain reads KAGVTQTPRYLIKTRGQQVTLSCSPISGHRSVSWYQQTPGQGLQFLFEYFSETQRNKGNFPGRFSGRQFSNSRSEMNVSTLELGDSALYLCASSPGQGYNEQFFGPGTRLTVL.

The chain uses TRBV20-1 and TRBJ2-1; 7 nucleotides line up with TRBD2. Per the germline V gene, CDR1 is DFQATT and CDR2 is SNEGSKA (reference sequence). Losses at the gene ends were 0 bases for V and 6 bases for J; bases not matched to a gene: 11. The CDR3 spans 16 residues. Here the CDR3 reads CSARDPGTTPRNEQFF. The DNA for the CDR3 is TGCAGTGCTAGAGATCCGGGGACTACCCCTCGCAATGAGCAGTTCTTC.

This clonotype was detected a few times. The rearrangement links TRBV7-8 to TRBJ1-5; no firm D call. Germline loops: CDR1 SGHVS, CDR2 FQNEAQ. The CDR3 has 15 amino acids. V was shortened by 5 bases and J by 4 bases, with 15 bases between the two germline ends. As DNA, the CDR3 is TGTGCCAGCAGCCCAGCTCGGGCAGCGAATCAGCCCCAGCATTTT. Its translation: CASSPARAANQPQHF.

Notes on this clonotype: This may stem from a read error, because a much larger clone lies one nucleotide away. This rearrangement joins TRBV12-3 or TRBV12-4 to TRBJ2-5; D uncertain. The CDR3 length is 13 residues. The chain's CDR3 is CGSSRSESGTQYF. The CDR3 nucleotides read TGTGGCAGCAGTCGCTCGGAGTCCGGGACCCAGTACTTC.

In this sample, this clonotype turned up many times. The chain is built from TRBV15 and TRBJ2-5; D is uncertain. The CDR3 loop spans 13 amino acids. CDR1 is LNHNV and CDR2 is YYDKDF in the germline V gene (reference sequence). Between the trimmed V and J ends, which lost 1 base and 3 bases, there was a span of 6 bases. CDR3: CATSRAFEETQYF. The CDR3 DNA is TGTGCCACCAGCAGAGCATTCGAAGAGACCCAGTACTTC.

V usage is TRBV2 and J usage is TRBJ1-5, with D unclear. This CDR3 region has 15 residues. CDR1 and CDR2 (germline): SNHLY, FYNNEI. V shed 5 bases and J shed 1 base, with 12 bases lying between them. The CDR3 here is CASSREYPSNQPQHF. As DNA, the CDR3 is TGTGCCAGCAGTAGGGAGTACCCGAGCAATCAGCCCCAGCATTTT.

The CDR3 DNA sequence: TGCGCCAGCAGCTTGGACAGTTCGGGGATCGACTATGGCTACACCTTC. Translating gives CASSLDSSGIDYGYTF. The chain combines TRBV5-1 with TRBJ1-2; the D is unclear. Trimming removed 0 bases from V and 3 bases from J, with 15 bases in between. The CDR3 extends over 16 amino acids. Germline lookup yields CDR1 SGHRS and CDR2 YFSETQ.

The chain employs TRBV7-2 and TRBJ2-1, with a weak D call TRBD1 (7 bases). Germline V gene data show CDR1 as SGHTA and CDR2 as FQGNSA. The CDR3 is 17 residues long. V was shortened by 2 bases and J by 6 bases, with 20 bases between the two germline ends. The CDR3 region has the DNA TGTGCCAGCAGCTTAAGGGTTGGCAGGGGGGCCCCCAATGAGCAGTTCTTC. It yields the protein CASSLRVGRGAPNEQFF. Full variable domain (rest looked up from reference TRBV7-2 and TRBJ2-1): GAGVSQSPSNKVTEKGKDVELRCDPISGHTALYWYRQSLGQGLEFLIYFQGNSAPDKSGLPSDRFSAERTGGSVSTLTIQRTQQEDSAVYLCASSLRVGRGAPNEQFFGPGTRLTVL.

Concerning this clonotype itself: The junction departs from the called germline gene at one end, perhaps through a read error. The V gene is TRBV6-5, the J gene TRBJ2-1, with 9 bases matching TRBD2. The CDR3 is made up of 15 amino acids. Germline CDR1 is MNHEY and CDR2 is SVGAGI. This CDR3 is CASRPRLADYSEQFF. The CDR3 DNA sequence: TGTGCCAGCAGACCCCGACTAGCGGACTACAGTGAGCAGTTCTTC.

The chain links TRBV12-3 or TRBV12-4 to TRBJ1-5; no reliable D call. With 2 bases removed from V and 1 base from J, the gap between germline ends came to 9 bases. This CDR3 contains 15 residues. The CDR3 sequence is CASSLWQESNQPQHF. The CDR3 coding sequence is TGTGCCAGCAGTTTATGGCAGGAAAGCAATCAGCCCCAGCATTTT.

This clonotype has only a few counts. V and J are TRBV5-4 and TRBJ2-1, with D possibly TRBD2 on 6 matching bases. Trimming left V 4 bases short and J 1 base short, with 15 bases between. Germline assignment: CDR1 SGHNT and CDR2 YYREEE (reference sequence). The CDR3 length is 16 residues. The CDR3 reads CASSPRGLRSYNEQFF. The CDR3 nucleotides read TGTGCCAGCAGCCCGAGGGGACTCCGGTCCTACAATGAGCAGTTCTTC.

This clonotype was seen only once. The chain joins TRBV2 to TRBJ2-5; 8 positions agree with TRBD2. V shed 8 bases and J 1 base; nucleotides not matched to a gene: 6. CDR1 SNHLY and CDR2 FYNNEI come from the germline V gene. The CDR3 is 14 residues long. The CDR3 DNA reads as TGTGCCAGCTTTGGCGGGGGGTTCCAAGAGACCCAGTACTTC. Amino acid sequence: CASFGGGFQETQYF.

On this clonotype itself: One end of the junction is discordant with germline, which a read error may explain. The genes are TRBV7-3 and TRBJ2-3; no definite D call. CDR3 length equals 15 residues. Germline V CDR1 and CDR2: SGHTA, FQGTGA. CDR3 DNA sequence: TGTGCCAGCAGCTTATTGGGGTTCGGCACAGATACGCGGTATTTT. As protein: CASSLLGFGTDTRYF.

The chain carries TRBV6-6 and TRBJ2-5, with 9 positions matching TRBD2. CDR3 length: 15 residues. The germline CDR1 and CDR2 sequences are MNHNY and SVGAGI (reference sequence). The V and J ends lost 10 bases and 1 base, in that order; junction bases with no gene match: 10. CDR3 sequence (DNA): TGTGCCACCTTCGCGCGGGGGGGCACCCAAGAGACCCAGTACTTC. Translation gives CATFARGGTQETQYF.

This clonotype was recorded a few times. V gene TRBV29-1 combines with J gene TRBJ2-3; D may match TRBD1 or TRBD2 (6 bases each). The V gene's germline CDR1 is SQVTM and CDR2 ANQGSEA. The CDR3 has 14 amino acids. Trimming left V 1 base short and J 5 bases short, with 13 bases between. The DNA for the CDR3 is TGCAGCGTTGAAGTGACGGGGGCGGGAGATACGCAGTATTTT. It translates to CSVEVTGAGDTQYF.

The gene calls are TRBV7-2 and TRBJ2-4; D ambiguous. The J call is doubtful: the DNA matches TRBJ2-7 better. CDR1 is SGHTA, CDR2 FQGNSA, per germline. The CDR3 is 15 residues long. The CDR3 DNA sequence: TGTGCCAGCAGCGTGACCTTTGGCCGAGCCTACGAGCAGTACTTC. It translates to CASSVTFGRAYEQYF.

The chain couples TRBV20-1 to TRBJ2-3, with TRBD1 matching over 8 bases. Germline V gene lookup returns CDR1 DFQATT and CDR2 SNEGSKA (reference sequence). With 2 bases clipped from V and 0 bases from J, the junction kept 1 base outside the gene matches. This CDR3 comprises 14 residues. CDR3 region: CSARHRGSTDTQYF. The CDR3 DNA sequence: TGCAGTGCTAGACACAGGGGGAGCACAGATACGCAGTATTTT.

This clonotype was detected a few times. This chain uses TRBV10-3 with TRBJ2-3; D possibly uses TRBD1 or TRBD2 (5 bases each). CDR1 ENHRY and CDR2 SYGVKD come from the germline V gene. The CDR3 has 13 amino acids. Deletions cut 4 bases from V and 4 bases from J, with 9 bases between. The CDR3: CAISGGPADTQYF. CDR3 DNA sequence: TGTGCCATCAGTGGGGGACCCGCAGATACGCAGTATTTT.

The V and J genes are TRBV7-9 and TRBJ2-3; tentative D call: TRBD1 (5 bases). Germline V gene sequence: CDR1 SEHNR, CDR2 FQNEAQ (reference sequence). CDR3 length: 16 amino acids. The ends were cut back, 2 bases at V and 0 bases at J, with 12 bases in the middle. The CDR3 nucleotides are TGTGCCAGCAGCTTATTAAGACAGCGAAGCACAGATACGCAGTATTTT. Residues: CASSLLRQRSTDTQYF.